Here is one T cell receptor (beta chain) with its context. What it recognizes is unknown. The data are from a study of CD8 T cells in ankylosing spondylitis. Using quantitative 5'-RACE with molecular barcodes, the authors made TCR beta libraries. Via MiXCR, TCRdb re-called the 5' RACE reads, giving one row per CDR3 protein. This sample yields fewer than 500,000 distinct CDR3 sequences, of which around 20% are seen a single time; about 16% belongs to the top ten. V was shortened by 3 bases and J by 3 bases, with 9 bases between the two germline ends. This CDR3 region has 14 residues. CDR1 and CDR2 (germline): LNHDA, SQIVND (reference sequence). Study-level results: In ankylosing spondylitis blood, a motif of 7 to 9 highly homologous TCR beta variants appeared characteristic. In synovial fluid and blood from reactive arthritis, some motif variants were previously reported.

The sequence came from a male donor with ankylosing spondylitis. The sample was blood, either unsorted or a sorted T cell fraction (not recorded which). V is TRBV19 and J is TRBJ1-5, with D hard to call. Written as DNA, the CDR3 is TGTGCCAGTAGTATCGAGGCAGCCAATCAGCCCCAGCATTTT. Its translation: CASSIEAANQPQHF.